These T cell receptor beta chains were read from a single sample in a study of CD4 T cells in relation to SARS-CoV-2 and coronaviruses. The assay was immunoSEQ multiplex PCR, and TCRdb's table has in-frame clones only and misses some. Among 43,000 or so clones listed, approximately 80% were seen once. These receptors lack a known antigen. Source material: naive CD4+ T cells from PBMCs, cultured in vitro. These TCRs come from an adult with COVID-19. Each CDR3 is given with its conserved first and last residue. Fields, in order: CDR3 length, D gene, V gene, J gene, CDR3 protein. D genes are given only for firm matches.

16	TRBD1	TRBV5-5	TRBJ2-5	CASSLGWDRAVETQYF
17	.	TRBV7-8	TRBJ2-1	CASSHPVREVVYNEQFF
14	.	TRBV6-5	TRBJ1-1	CASNIMDLNTEAFF
16	TRBD2	TRBV27	TRBJ2-2	CASSLLSGWNTGELFF
14	TRBD2	TRBV6-2/TRBV6-3	TRBJ2-3	CASSPSGSTDTQYF
16	.	TRBV7-2	TRBJ2-2	CASSRELAVNTGELFF
13	.	TRBV19	TRBJ1-1	CASSIILNTEAFF
16	.	TRBV4-1	TRBJ2-6	CASSQDRGSGANVLTF
14	.	TRBV24-1	TRBJ2-5	CATSDSGEQETQYF
14	TRBD1	TRBV11-2	TRBJ2-1	CASSFDRGRNEQFF
13	.	TRBV11-2	TRBJ1-4	CASSYSPNEKLFF
14	.	TRBV5-6	TRBJ1-6	CASSLGQRNSPLHF
14	TRBD1	TRBV7-2	TRBJ2-7	CASSRDRGPYEQYF
14	.	TRBV3-1/TRBV3-2	TRBJ2-7	CASSQRGGRGEQYF
14	.	TRBV7-3	TRBJ2-2	CASSLHQGAGELFF
13	TRBD1	TRBV5-1	TRBJ2-7	CASSHGQEFEQYF
15	.	TRBV5-1	TRBJ2-2	CASSLAQGATGELFF
16	.	TRBV30	TRBJ2-2	CAWKPRENANTGELFF
13	.	TRBV3-1/TRBV3-2	TRBJ2-3	CASSQAQMDTQYF
15	.	TRBV11-2	TRBJ2-1	CASSRQQRGSNEQFF
15	.	TRBV2	TRBJ2-7	CASSLSGGTVYEQYF
13	TRBD1	TRBV28	TRBJ2-7	CASSYRGPYEQYF
16	TRBD2	TRBV7-2	TRBJ2-7	CASSLSSGTSSYEQYF
13	.	TRBV7-8	TRBJ2-3	CASSSRMLDTQYF
15	TRBD1	TRBV6-5	TRBJ2-1	CASRRQGGWVDEQFF
14	.	TRBV6-5	TRBJ2-3	CASKNPEATDTQYF
14	TRBD1	TRBV18	TRBJ2-5	CASSPRGRQETQYF
13	.	TRBV28	TRBJ1-1	CASSRTDNGVAFF
15	TRBD1	TRBV6-5	TRBJ2-1	CASSYEGQSYNEQFF
15	TRBD1	TRBV5-4	TRBJ1-5	CASSLGGTENQPQHF
14	.	TRBV7-9	TRBJ2-7	CASSSRGVVYEQYF
14	.	TRBV6-2/TRBV6-3	TRBJ2-2	CASSYSTDTGELFF
16	.	TRBV5-6	TRBJ1-2	CASRKGLLSPNYGYTF
13	.	TRBV10-2	TRBJ2-2	CASSENPGGELFF
17	.	TRBV13	TRBJ2-1	CASKGRGGVSSYNEQFF
14	TRBD1	TRBV5-6	TRBJ2-3	CASNTGDTTDTQYF
15	.	TRBV7-8	TRBJ2-3	CASSGGIASTDTQYF
13	TRBD2	TRBV4-1	TRBJ2-7	CASSLADNYEQYF
18	TRBD1	TRBV4-1	TRBJ2-7	CASSQDRDRVGLTYEQYF
16	.	TRBV7-6	TRBJ1-1	CASTMGGMSMNTEAFF
13	.	TRBV5-6	TRBJ2-1	CASSLGLRYEQFF
14	.	TRBV19	TRBJ1-5	CASSISGLHQPQHF
14	.	TRBV30	TRBJ2-7	CAWSTPGVSYEQYF
15	.	TRBV11-2	TRBJ2-5	CASSLVARQDRAQYF
16	TRBD1	TRBV5-1	TRBJ2-2	CASRDRDRGILGELFF
23	.	TRBV13	TRBJ2-7	CASSYRGSQVGGLGNGWIYEQYF
11	.	TRBV12-3/TRBV12-4	TRBJ1-3	CASSQRNTIYF
13	.	TRBV7-3	TRBJ2-7	CASSLSASTEQYF